Presented here are 16 T cell receptor beta chains from one specimen sequenced in a study of preoperative IRX-2 immunotherapy in early breast cancer. The treatment: preoperative locoregional IRX-2 cytokine immunotherapy. Clones were sequenced by immunoSEQ multiplex PCR, and TCRdb holds only the in-frame ones, with some missing. The sample holds around 43,000 clones; about 72% are singletons and the top ten take approximately 1.2%. The sample in question was tumor tissue, obtained after IRX-2 immunotherapy. The origin of the receptors is a human donor with breast cancer.

The chain links TRBV19 to TRBJ2-2; 9 bases match TRBD2. The CDR3 is 14 amino acids. Trimming at V came to 5 bases and at J to 8 bases, leaving 6 bases not matched to a gene. CDR1 is LNHDA, CDR2 SQIVND, per germline (reference sequence). CDR3 protein: CASSVSGSQGELFF. CDR3 DNA: TGTGCCAGTAGTGTTAGCGGGAGTCAGGGGGAGCTGTTTTTT.

V and J are TRBV5-1 and TRBJ1-2; D not certain. This CDR3 spans 14 amino acids. Germline assignment: CDR1 SGHRS and CDR2 YFSETQ. Trimming removed 4 bases from V and 3 bases from J, with 13 bases in between. CDR3 region: CASSRGPEDYGYTF. CDR3 DNA sequence: TGCGCCAGCAGCAGAGGGCCGGAGGACTATGGCTACACCTTC.

This chain uses TRBV6-8 with TRBJ1-6; no clear D. The CDR3 extends over 15 amino acids. The V gene's germline CDR1 is MNHGY and CDR2 SAAAGT. V shed 6 bases and J shed 10 bases, with 19 bases lying between them. CDR3 loop: CASSDLTAKGSPLHF. The CDR3 coding sequence is TGTGCCAGCAGCGACCTTACCGCGAAAGGCTCACCCCTCCACTTT.

The V gene is TRBV28, the J gene TRBJ2-7; tentatively, D is TRBD1 or TRBD2 (5 bases each). The V gene lost 6 bases and the J gene lost 12 bases, with 18 bases spanning the gap. Germline V CDR1 and CDR2: MDHEN, SYDVKM. There are 12 residues in the CDR3. CDR3 in amino acids: CASSSTGDPTYF. The CDR3 DNA sequence: TGTGCCAGCAGCTCCACCGGGGACCCCACGTACTTC.

CDR3 DNA sequence: TGTGCCAGCAGTGACGTCGCGTTGGGCAGGGGGTACAATGAGCAGTTCTTC. Translating it yields CASSDVALGRGYNEQFF. V and J are TRBV6-8 and TRBJ2-1; TRBD1 aligns across 7 bases. V dropped 5 bases and J dropped 4; count of bases not matched to a gene: 14. CDR1 MNHGY and CDR2 SAAAGT come from the germline V gene. This CDR3 is 17 amino acids long.

V usage is TRBV6-1 and J usage is TRBJ2-3; 7 bases align to TRBD2. The CDR3 contains 17 residues. Germline V CDR1 and CDR2: MNHNS, SASEGT. With 1 base clipped from V and 2 bases from J, the junction kept 9 bases outside the gene matches. The chain's CDR3 is CASSEGASSGSTDTQYF. The CDR3 coding sequence is TGTGCCAGCAGTGAAGGTGCTTCTAGCGGTTCCACAGATACGCAGTATTTT.

With respect to this clone: At one boundary the junction diverges from the germline segment, which might be a read error. V and J are TRBV6-8 and TRBJ2-3; D ambiguous. The CDR3 extends over 15 amino acids. The germline CDR1 and CDR2 sequences are MNHGY and SAAAGT. The DNA for the CDR3 is TGTGCCATCAGTCAGACTGGGGATAGCACAGATACGCAGTATTTT. Residues: CAISQTGDSTDTQYF.

This chain connects TRBV28 to TRBJ2-3; D is ambiguous. V lost 5 bases, J lost 6 bases, and 9 bases lay in between. Germline CDR1 MDHEN, CDR2 SYDVKM. This CDR3 has 12 amino acids. The DNA for the CDR3 is TGTGCCAGCAGTATGCAATGGGATACGCAGTATTTT. This encodes CASSMQWDTQYF.

DNA for the CDR3: TGTGCCAGCAGTGATCGGGGGTGGGCCTATGGCTACACCTTC. Its protein is CASSDRGWAYGYTF. V usage is TRBV6-8 and J usage is TRBJ1-2; D might be TRBD1 (5 bases). The CDR3 runs 14 residues. V was shortened by 5 bases and J by 4 bases, with 14 bases between the two germline ends. Looked up from germline, CDR1 is MNHGY and CDR2 is SAAAGT.

V usage is TRBV7-4 and J usage is TRBJ1-6; D remains unclear. Germline values: CDR1 SGHVT, CDR2 SQSDAQ. The CDR3 totals 15 residues. With 5 bases removed from V and 5 bases from J, the gap between germline ends came to 13 bases. CDR3 protein: CASSVLDRDNSPLHF. The CDR3 DNA reads TGTGCCAGCAGCGTACTGGACCGAGATAATTCACCCCTCCACTTT.

The V gene is TRBV29-1, the J gene TRBJ2-7; 8 bases line up with TRBD1. The CDR3 totals 14 residues. CDR1 is SQVTM, CDR2 ANQGSEA, per germline. The V segment lost 0 bases and the J segment 6 bases; nucleotides outside the gene matches: 7. CDR3: CSVEDLRGTGEQYF. CDR3 coding DNA: TGCAGCGTTGAAGATTTAAGGGGGACAGGCGAGCAGTACTTC.

The gene calls are TRBV28 and TRBJ1-3, with 8 bases that match TRBD1. The CDR3 spans 15 residues. The germline CDR1 and CDR2 sequences are MDHEN and SYDVKM. The V gene end was trimmed by 8 bases and the J gene end by 2 bases; junction bases not matched to a gene: 8. CDR3 coding DNA: TGTGCCAGCGCCCCGACAGGGGAGGCTGGAAACACCATATATTTT. Amino acids: CASAPTGEAGNTIYF.

The gene calls are TRBV10-3 and TRBJ1-1; no firm D call. The CDR3 extends over 14 amino acids. Trimming shortened V by 2 bases and J by 8 bases, and 15 bases separated the two germline ends. Germline V gene lookup returns CDR1 ENHRY and CDR2 SYGVKD. CDR3 in DNA: TGTGCCATCAGTGAGAGGGAGTGGGAAGGAGAAGCTTTCTTT. Its protein is CAISEREWEGEAFF.

The V and J genes are TRBV7-1 and TRBJ2-2; 7 nucleotides line up with TRBD2. TRBV7-1 is labeled an ORF, and its function is uncertain. Trimming at V came to 5 bases and at J to 2 bases, leaving 8 bases not matched to a gene. The CDR3 length is 16 residues. This CDR3 is CASSQDGGRNTGELFF. The CDR3, as DNA: TGTGCCAGCAGCCAAGATGGCGGGAGAAACACCGGGGAGCTGTTTTTT.

The rearrangement links TRBV6-8 to TRBJ2-7; no definite D call. V gave up 0 bases and J gave up 6 bases, with 6 bases separating them. Looked up from germline, CDR1 is MNHGY and CDR2 is SAAAGT. The CDR3 extends over 12 amino acids. The CDR3 spells CASSYSMGEQYF. DNA of the CDR3: TGTGCCAGCAGTTACTCGATGGGCGAGCAGTACTTC.

The V gene is TRBV7-7, the J gene TRBJ2-7, with 9 bases fitting TRBD1. J lost 3 bases, V lost 9 bases, and 12 bases had no gene match. Germline loops: CDR1 SSHAT, CDR2 FNYEAQ (reference sequence). CDR3 length: 15 amino acids. CDR3 region: CARSQGQGAFYEQYF. CDR3 sequence (DNA): TGTGCCAGAAGCCAGGGACAGGGTGCTTTCTACGAGCAGTACTTC.